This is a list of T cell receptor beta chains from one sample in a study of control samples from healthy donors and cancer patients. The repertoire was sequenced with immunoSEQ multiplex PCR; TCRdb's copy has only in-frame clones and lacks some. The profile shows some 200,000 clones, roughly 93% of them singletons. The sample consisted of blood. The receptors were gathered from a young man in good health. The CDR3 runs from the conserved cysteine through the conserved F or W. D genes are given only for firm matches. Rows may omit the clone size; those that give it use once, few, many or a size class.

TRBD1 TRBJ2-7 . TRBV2 CASILRDRGYEQYF TGTGCCAGCATTCTCCGGGACAGGGGTTACGAGCAGTACTTC
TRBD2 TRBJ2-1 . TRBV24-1 CATSVWTSGGNEQFF TGTGCCACCAGTGTTTGGACTAGCGGGGGTAATGAGCAGTTCTTC
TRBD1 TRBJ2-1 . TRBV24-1 CATSDRQGANNEQFF TGTGCCACCAGTGACCGACAGGGGGCGAACAATGAGCAGTTCTTC
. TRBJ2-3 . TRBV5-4 CASSFRGGGTDTQYF TGTGCCAGCAGCTTCAGGGGAGGGGGCACAGATACGCAGTATTTT
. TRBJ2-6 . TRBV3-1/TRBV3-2 CASSQQSGANVLTF TGTGCCAGCAGCCAACAGTCTGGGGCCAACGTCCTGACTTTC
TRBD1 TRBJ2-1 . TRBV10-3 CAIRAGTGENEQFF TGTGCCATCAGAGCCGGGACAGGGGAGAATGAGCAGTTCTTC
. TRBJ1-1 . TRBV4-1 CASSLRQLNTEAFF TGCGCCAGCAGCCTACGACAGCTGAACACTGAAGCTTTCTTT
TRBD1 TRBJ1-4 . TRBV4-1 CASSQGDRGGRGEKLFF TGCGCCAGCAGCCAAGGGGACAGGGGAGGAAGAGGTGAAAAACTGTTTTTT
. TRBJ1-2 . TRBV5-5 CASSPLNRGYTF TGTGCCAGCAGCCCCTTAAACAGGGGCTACACCTTC
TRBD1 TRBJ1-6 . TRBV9 CASSVTGTGNSPLHF TGTGCCAGCAGCGTGACAGGGACTGGTAATTCACCCCTCCACTTT
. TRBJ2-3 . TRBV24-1 CATAEGDWTDTQYF TGTGCCACCGCCGAGGGGGATTGGACAGATACGCAGTATTTT
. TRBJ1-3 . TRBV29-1 CSAGAGPWGTIYF TGCAGCGCGGGAGCGGGGCCTTGGGGCACCATATATTTT
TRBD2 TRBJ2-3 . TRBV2 CASRETSGVFTDTQYF TGTGCCAGCAGGGAAACTAGCGGGGTGTTCACAGATACGCAGTATTTT
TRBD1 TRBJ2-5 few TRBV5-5 CASSLTDRVGTQYF TGTGCCAGCAGCTTGACGGACAGGGTAGGGACCCAGTACTTC
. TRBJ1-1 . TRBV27 CASSFRKAGFTEAFF TGTGCCAGCAGTTTTAGGAAGGCTGGTTTTACTGAAGCTTTCTTT
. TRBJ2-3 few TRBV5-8 CASSPTFHEQVADTQYF TGTGCCAGCAGCCCGACGTTTCATGAACAGGTCGCAGATACGCAGTATTTT
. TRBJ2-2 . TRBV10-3 CAIRVTGDGGSAGELFF TGTGCCATCAGGGTAACCGGAGACGGGGGAAGCGCCGGGGAGCTGTTTTTT
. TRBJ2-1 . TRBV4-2 CASSQEKVVAGREQFF TGTGCCAGCAGCCAAGAGAAGGTAGTGGCGGGGAGGGAGCAGTTCTTC
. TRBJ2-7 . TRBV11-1 CASSFPKTDDAYEQYF TGTGCCAGCAGCTTCCCTAAGACAGATGATGCCTACGAGCAGTACTTC
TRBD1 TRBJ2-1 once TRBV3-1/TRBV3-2 CASSHLDRGSNEQFF TGTGCCAGCAGCCACCTAGACAGGGGTAGCAATGAGCAGTTCTTC
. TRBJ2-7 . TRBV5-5 CASSRQDLGEQYF TGTGCCAGCAGCCGTCAAGACCTCGGCGAGCAGTACTTC
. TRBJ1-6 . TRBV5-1 CASSPGPNYNSPLHF TGCGCCAGCAGCCCGGGACCGAACTATAATTCACCCCTCCACTTT
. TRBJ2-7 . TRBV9 CASSAGERPYEQYF TGTGCCAGCAGCGCGGGGGAGCGGCCCTACGAGCAGTACTTC
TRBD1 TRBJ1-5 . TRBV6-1 CASSDRGRNQPQHF TGTGCCAGCAGTGACAGGGGGCGGAATCAGCCCCAGCATTTT
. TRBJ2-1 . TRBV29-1 CSVDPTYSYNEQFF TGCAGCGTTGATCCCACTTACTCCTACAATGAGCAGTTCTTC
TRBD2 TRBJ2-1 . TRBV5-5 CASSLVELAGELVNEQFF TGTGCCAGCAGCTTAGTGGAGCTAGCGGGGGAATTAGTCAATGAGCAGTTCTTC
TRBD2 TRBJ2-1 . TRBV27 CASSLRLAGDNEQFF TGTGCCAGCAGTTTAAGACTAGCGGGGGACAATGAGCAGTTCTTC
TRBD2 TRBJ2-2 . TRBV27 CASSPGTSGDTGELFF TGTGCCAGCAGTCCGGGGACTAGCGGCGACACCGGGGAGCTGTTTTTT
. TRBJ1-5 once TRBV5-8 CASSFGIRDNQPQHF TGTGCCAGCAGCTTCGGTATCAGGGACAATCAGCCCCAGCATTTT